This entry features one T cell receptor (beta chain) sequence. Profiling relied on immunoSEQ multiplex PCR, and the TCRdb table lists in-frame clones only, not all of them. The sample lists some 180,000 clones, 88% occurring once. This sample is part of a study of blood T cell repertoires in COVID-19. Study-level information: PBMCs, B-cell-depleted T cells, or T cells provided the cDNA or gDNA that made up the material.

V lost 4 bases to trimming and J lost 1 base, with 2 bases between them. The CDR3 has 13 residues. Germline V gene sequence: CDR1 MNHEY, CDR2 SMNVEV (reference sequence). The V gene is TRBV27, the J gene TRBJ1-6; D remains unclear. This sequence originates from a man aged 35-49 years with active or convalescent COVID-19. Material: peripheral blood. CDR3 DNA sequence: TGTGCCAGCAGTTCTTCCTATAATTCACCCCTCCACTTT. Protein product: CASSSSYNSPLHF.